A few counts support the clone carrying this T cell receptor beta chain. The data originate from a study of T-cell reconstitution after alpha-beta-depleted transplantation in children. From germline, CDR1 is MNHEY and CDR2 SMNVEV (reference sequence). The CDR3 consists of 16 residues. Germline trimming cut 4 bases from V and 8 bases from J; bases unmatched to any gene: 10. As it was prepared, the TCRbeta library received unique molecular identifiers. Using its own MiXCR run on the PCR reads, TCRdb lists one record per CDR3 protein. The table includes about 610,000 distinct CDR3 sequences, over 9.5% detected once.

The gene calls are TRBV27 and TRBJ2-3, with 12 bases matching TRBD2. The source was PBMCs from the stem cell graft donor, collected from the stem cell graft. This receptor was taken from a human donor who donated a stem cell graft to a child with acute myeloid leukemia. CDR3 sequence reads: CASSWSSGRVLGTQYF. CDR3 in DNA: TGTGCCAGCAGTTGGTCTAGCGGGAGGGTTCTGGGTACGCAGTATTTT.